This T cell receptor (beta chain) is drawn from a study of cytomegalovirus exposure and HLA in healthy donors. The study, taken as a whole, reports: Later analysis identified a missense DCLRE1C variant that was linked to TCR beta V- and J-gene trimming. Information on immune exposure was restricted to one variable (CMV serostatus).

Note on this clone: The antigen remains unidentified.

Germline assignment: CDR1 SGHNT and CDR2 YYREEE (reference sequence). V lost 5 bases and J lost 0; bases outside the gene matches: 4. CDR3 length: 14 amino acids. The PCR was carried out with 60 Vbeta primers and 13 Jbeta primers. This table comes from immunoSEQ multiplex PCR, and its TCRdb copy is limited to in-frame clones, with some not included. Of under 200,000 clones listed, around 79% were seen once; the top ten hold approximately 0.51%. The TCR sequence derives from a woman aged 45-59 years in good health and CMV-seronegative. Sequencing was carried out using PBMCs. V gene TRBV5-4 combines with J gene TRBJ1-2, with TRBD1 identical over 7 bases. CDR3 sequence reads: CASSSDRANYGYTF. The CDR3 DNA sequence: TGTGCCAGCAGTTCTGACAGGGCTAACTATGGCTACACCTTC.